This T cell receptor beta chain originates from a study of esophageal squamous cell carcinoma tumors listed by TCRdb under 2021. Broadly, across the study: Using principal component analysis combined with K-means clustering of immunohistochemical values for T-cell and checkpoint markers, the researchers divided patients into immuno relation high and low groups. Across the roughly 9 cases, around 1,600,000 TCRalpha and 1,291,510 TCRbeta total reads were obtained, of which approximately 32,000 and 35,000 were unique. A wider cohort of 50 to 55 surgically treated esophageal squamous cell carcinoma patients in Japan was included, comprising about 20 high and 32 low immuno relation cases. TCR sequencing was performed on ten or so patients, consisting of five randomly selected high immuno relation cases and five background-matched low immuno relation cases. The study was designed to assess TCR repertoire diversity and shared TCR repertoires of T cells within the tumor environment of esophageal squamous cell carcinoma.

Library preparation was by 5' RACE. The PCR step used KAPA HiFi along with constant-region primers for TCRalpha or TCRbeta and a P20EA primer, and a nested second PCR with CA2 or CB2 followed. Amplification of TCR genes was performed by unbiased adaptor ligation RT-PCR, in which reverse transcription was carried out with Superscript III and a polyT18-containing BSL-18E primer. Following second-strand synthesis and blunting, the P10EA/P20EA adaptor was ligated to the 5' end of the cDNA, and NotI digestion was then performed. For both the first and second PCRs, around 18 cycles of 98 degrees C for 20 s, 65 degrees C for 30 s and 72 degrees C for 1 min were run. The Nextera XT Index kit v2 Set A was used to index the amplicons, which were pooled in equimolar amounts and quantified with a Qubit 2.0 Fluorometer. Sequencing was carried out on the Illumina MiSeq platform with 2x300 bp paired-end reads. On the authors' methods: V and J genes were assigned to reads on the basis of highest identity to IMGT reference sequences using Repertoire Genesis software ver.1.0. The CDR3 region was defined as running from Cys104 to Phe118 plus Gly119 and was then translated, while a unique sequence read was defined by a distinct combination of V, J and CDR3 amino acids. Shared V|J combinations were chosen if significant in both a Fisher's exact test in edgeR and a Mann Whitney U test. After singletons were removed and 500 repertoire combinations were bootstrapped, the repertoire dissimilarity index was calculated with the R rdi package. TCRdb redid the processing of the public reads, applying fastp at Q25 and MiXCR, and retained in-frame beta chains. Rows merge per CDR3 protein into single entries with the most common DNA and genes. In this record, the V and J calls reflect TCRdb's handling and not the investigators' own analysis. A total of fewer than 7,000 distinct CDR3 sequences appear in this sample, under 25% of them only once. 31% of the sample is taken by the ten largest.

On the study overall, not on this receptor specifically: TCRalpha and TCRbeta chains were sequenced separately, so chain pairing and recognized antigens remained unknown. Total TCR repertoire counts did not differ between groups, but significant repertoire counts were higher in the high immuno relation group. TCR repertoire analysis included only a few cases, and CDR3 clonotype-level investigation was not performed. Around 29 TRAV|TRAJ and over 20 TRBV|TRBJ combinations appeared shared among high immuno relation cases, including TRAV13-1|TRAJ22 and TRBV7-9|TRBJ2-7. Shared V|J recombination candidates may have been selected by chance because variation in the TCRalphabeta repertoire was large. In about 30% of the 10 cases, a single TCRalpha VJ recombination dominated, and TCRalpha diversity seemed to be reduced.

Looking up the germline V gene (reference sequence) yields CDR1 DFQATT and CDR2 SNEGSKA. The CDR3 numbers 14 residues from cysteine through phenylalanine. The retained sequence is limited to the CDR3, 42 bases, with the frame set at the first base. The germline V and J ends show losses of 0 bases and 10 bases respectively, and no gene match explains 8 bases of the junction. Enrollment excluded patients who had received neoadjuvant chemotherapy or who had no clinical information. The TCR-sequenced cases shown were male and had subtotal esophagectomy with 2- or 3-field lymphadenectomy. RNA was extracted from bulk tumor tissue sections with a Qiagen AllPrep kit, without T-cell sorting. Until RNA extraction, small sections of surgically resected tumor tissue were kept in RNAlater reagent at -80 degrees C. This clonotype was detected a few times. The clone's antigen remains unknown. The input lacks base qualities; no much larger clone sits a single base away.

The rearrangement joined TRBV20-1 to TRBJ2-1, with 8 central nucleotides matching TRBD2. The sequencing sample was made of tumor tissue. This receptor was taken from a man between 50 and 80 years old with esophageal squamous cell carcinoma. CDR3 reads: CSARDLGTSWEQFF. The DNA is TGCAGTGCTAGAGATTTGGGGACTAGTTGGGAGCAGTTCTTC.